Below are 27 T cell receptor beta chains sequenced from a single sample in a study of T cell responses to AZD1222 COVID-19 vaccine. Clones were sequenced by immunoSEQ multiplex PCR, and TCRdb holds only the in-frame ones, with some missing. The sample lists about 150,000 clones; around 90% were seen once. This material consisted of peripheral blood, taken on day 0 of AZD1222 vaccination. The receptors originated from an adult in good health.

The chain couples TRBV4-1 to TRBJ2-7, with D tentatively TRBD2 (5 bases). The CDR3 loop spans 15 amino acids. The germline CDR1 and CDR2 sequences are MGHRA and YSYEKL. V dropped 0 bases and J dropped 5 bases, with 14 bases sitting between them. The chain's CDR3 is CASSQDRTPGNEQYF. The CDR3 coding sequence is TGCGCCAGCAGCCAAGATAGAACTCCGGGGAACGAGCAGTACTTC.

This clone came up a few times. The genes are TRBV6-4 and TRBJ2-2, with 7 bases fitting TRBD2. In germline, CDR1 is MRHNA, CDR2 SNTAGT. The CDR3 spans 15 residues. Germline trimming cut 5 bases from V and 1 base from J; bases unmatched to any gene: 4. The CDR3 here is CASSQGGGNTGELFF. In DNA form, the CDR3 reads TGTGCCAGCAGTCAAGGCGGGGGGAACACCGGGGAGCTGTTTTTT.

The chain joins TRBV15 to TRBJ1-5; TRBD1 might be the D (5 bases). CDR1 and CDR2 from the germline V gene are LNHNV and YYDKDF (reference sequence). Between the trimmed V and J ends, which lost 1 base and 0 bases, there was a span of 10 bases. This CDR3 contains 16 residues. CDR3 bases: TGTGCCACCAGCAGAGGGGGGGGTGGTAGCAATCAGCCCCAGCATTTT. Translation gives CATSRGGGGSNQPQHF. The entire variable domain, with the rest obtained from reference TRBV15 and TRBJ1-5, is as follows: DAMVIQNPRYQVTQFGKPVTLSCSQTLNHNVMYWYQQKSSQAPKLLFHYYDKDFNNEADTPDNFQSRRPNTSFCFLDIRSPGLGDTAMYLCATSRGGGGSNQPQHFGDGTRLSIL.

The chain employs TRBV3-1 (or the pseudogene TRBV3-2) and TRBJ2-1, with D tentatively TRBD2 (6 bases). Germline V gives CDR1 LGHDT, CDR2 YNNKEL (reference sequence). The CDR3 extends over 14 amino acids. The V gene lost 1 base and the J gene lost 8 bases, with 12 bases spanning the gap. The CDR3 loop reads CASSQAGAGYEQFF. Here the CDR3 DNA reads TGTGCCAGCAGCCAAGCGGGAGCGGGCTATGAGCAGTTCTTC.

The chain is built from TRBV7-3 and TRBJ2-1, with 8 bases aligning to TRBD2. CDR3 length: 18 amino acids. J gave up 0 bases and V 4 bases, and 11 bases lay outside the gene matches. Germline-derived CDR1 and CDR2 are SGHTA and FQGTGA. The CDR3 spells CASSSHPLAGHSYNEQFF. CDR3 sequence (DNA): TGTGCCAGCAGCTCCCATCCCCTAGCGGGCCACTCCTACAATGAGCAGTTCTTC.

J is TRBJ1-3 and V is TRBV28; D is perhaps TRBD1 (6 bases). The CDR3 totals 12 residues. Between the trimmed V and J ends, which lost 6 bases and 7 bases, there was a span of 10 bases. Germline values: CDR1 MDHEN, CDR2 SYDVKM. Here the CDR3 DNA reads TGTGCCAGCAGCTCAGGGGAGAACACCATATATTTT. Its translation is CASSSGENTIYF.

The chain employs TRBV20-1 and TRBJ2-7; D ambiguous. Germline V gene data show CDR1 as DFQATT and CDR2 as SNEGSKA (reference sequence). With 6 bases removed from V and 2 bases from J, the gap between germline ends came to 8 bases. This CDR3 is built from 11 residues. This chain's CDR3 is CSAALAYEQYF. CDR3 DNA: TGCAGTGCAGCCCTCGCCTACGAGCAGTACTTC.

In DNA, the CDR3 is TGTGCCAGCAGCTTATACGGCAATGAGCAGTTCTTC. Residues: CASSLYGNEQFF. The chain uses TRBV7-2 and TRBJ2-1, with unresolved D. There are 12 residues in the CDR3. The ends were cut back, 2 bases at V and 6 bases at J, with 5 bases in the middle. CDR1 is SGHTA and CDR2 is FQGNSA in the germline V gene.

CDR3 loop: CATSGLGDTQYF. DNA for the CDR3: TGTGCTACGTCGGGGTTGGGAGATACGCAGTATTTT. The V call is TRBV19, the J call TRBJ2-3; D is possibly TRBD2 (5 bases). CDR1 and CDR2 from the germline V gene are LNHDA and SQIVND (reference sequence). The CDR3 is made up of 12 amino acids.

This clone has only a few counts. This chain uses TRBV19 with TRBJ2-1; a weak D match, TRBD2 (6 bases). Germline loops: CDR1 LNHDA, CDR2 SQIVND (reference sequence). This CDR3 has 13 amino acids. V was shortened by 6 bases and J by 8 bases, with 14 bases between the two germline ends. The CDR3 DNA is TGTGCCAGTAGGGTAACAGGCGGGGATGAGCAGTTCTTC. Its translation: CASRVTGGDEQFF.

The V call is TRBV19, the J call TRBJ2-2; D perhaps matches TRBD2 (8 bases). The CDR3 spans 20 residues. The germline V and J ends were trimmed by 3 bases and 1 base, with 24 bases remaining between them. Germline V gene sequence: CDR1 LNHDA, CDR2 SQIVND (reference sequence). The CDR3 loop reads CASSIAGQVLAGLNTGELFF. As DNA, the CDR3 is TGTGCCAGTAGTATCGCCGGACAGGTGCTAGCGGGTTTGAACACCGGGGAGCTGTTTTTT.

This clone has a single count. The chain employs TRBV28 and TRBJ2-7, with D maybe TRBD2 (7 bases). The germline V and J ends were trimmed by 7 bases and 3 bases, with 19 bases remaining between them. Germline V CDR1 and CDR2: MDHEN, SYDVKM. The CDR3 consists of 15 residues. In DNA form, the CDR3 reads TGTGCCAGCACCCCTTGGTCGGGGGGCAGCTACGAGCAGTACTTC. Encoded protein: CASTPWSGGSYEQYF.

The chain recombines TRBV7-9 with TRBJ1-2; 10 positions match TRBD1. This CDR3 is built from 15 residues. From germline, CDR1 is SEHNR and CDR2 FQNEAQ (reference sequence). Unmatched junction bases numbered 7, after V lost 5 bases and J lost 4 bases. The DNA of the CDR3 is TGTGCCAGCAGCGGACCGGGACAGGGGACCTATGGCTACACCTTC. This gives the protein CASSGPGQGTYGYTF.

The chain uses TRBV20-1 and TRBJ1-2; unclear D gene. Deletions cut 6 bases from V and 7 bases from J, with 12 bases between. CDR3 size: 11 residues. Germline values: CDR1 DFQATT, CDR2 SNEGSKA (reference sequence). The CDR3 protein is CSARRSGGYTF. CDR3 sequence (DNA): TGCAGTGCCCGGCGTTCGGGTGGCTACACCTTC.

This clone was recorded once. One end of the junction varies from germline; a read error may be responsible. V usage is TRBV7-2 and J usage is TRBJ2-2; TRBD2 agrees at 11 bases. The CDR3 is 14 residues long. Germline V gives CDR1 SGHTA, CDR2 FQGNSA. The CDR3 is CASSLAGGSGELFF. CDR3 nucleotides: TGTGCCAGCAGCCTAGCGGGAGGATCCGGGGAGCTGTTTTTT.

This chain connects TRBV19 to TRBJ1-5, with D possibly matching TRBD1 (6 bases). The CDR3 sequence is 16 residues long. Trimming took 3 bases from V and 4 from J, leaving 16 bases between them. Per the germline V gene, CDR1 is LNHDA and CDR2 is SQIVND (reference sequence). The CDR3 here is CASSIEGQGGNQPQHF. The CDR3 region has the DNA TGTGCCAGTAGTATTGAAGGACAAGGGGGGAATCAGCCCCAGCATTTT.

V and J are TRBV2 and TRBJ1-2, with D perhaps matching TRBD1 (5 bases). V was clipped by 11 bases and J by 0 bases, with 10 bases between them. The CDR3 totals 12 residues. Germline loops: CDR1 SNHLY, CDR2 FYNNEI. The CDR3 loop is CAGRGPNYGYTF. CDR3 nucleotides: TGTGCCGGGCGGGGCCCTAACTATGGCTACACCTTC.

The J gene is TRBJ2-7, the V gene TRBV11-2, with 15 bases aligning to TRBD2. In germline, CDR1 is SGHAT, CDR2 FQNNGV. The CDR3 loop spans 19 amino acids. Germline trimming cut 1 base from V and 0 bases from J; bases unmatched to any gene: 7. CDR3 nucleotide sequence: TGTGCCAGCAGCTTAGCTTCTGGGACTAGCGGGAGGATCTCCTACGAGCAGTACTTC. As protein: CASSLASGTSGRISYEQYF.

The V and J genes are TRBV6-6 and TRBJ1-1; 8 bases agree with TRBD1. This CDR3 has 15 amino acids. V shed 5 bases, J shed 3 bases, and the junction held 8 bases outside the gene matches. Germline V lookup: CDR1 MNHNY, CDR2 SVGAGI (reference sequence). CDR3 loop: CASSRDTGGHTEAFF. CDR3 DNA sequence: TGTGCCAGCAGTCGAGACACAGGGGGACACACTGAAGCTTTCTTT.

This clone was picked up one time. This chain connects TRBV6-5 to TRBJ1-6; 7 bases align to TRBD1. From germline, CDR1 is MNHEY and CDR2 SVGAGI. The CDR3 runs to 12 residues. This chain's CDR3 is CPKDRLESPLHF. CDR3 coding DNA: TGTCCGAAGGACAGGTTGGAGTCACCCCTCCACTTT.

The V gene is TRBV20-1, the J gene TRBJ1-5; perhaps TRBD1 as D (5 bases). In germline, CDR1 is DFQATT, CDR2 SNEGSKA (reference sequence). The CDR3 contains 18 residues. The germline V and J ends were trimmed by 3 bases and 0 bases, with 21 bases remaining between them. The chain's CDR3 is CSASSIPGVAFSNQPQHF. CDR3 nucleotides: TGCAGTGCTAGTTCGATTCCGGGGGTAGCCTTTAGCAATCAGCCCCAGCATTTT.

The chain couples TRBV6-5 to TRBJ2-7; TRBD1 matches at 10 bases. The CDR3 has 15 residues. The J segment lost 2 bases and the V segment lost 3 bases, leaving 4 bases of the junction unmatched. Germline V CDR1 and CDR2: MNHEY, SVGAGI. DNA for the CDR3: TGTGCCAGCAGTTATCCCGGGACAGGGGCCTACGAGCAGTACTTC. This codes for CASSYPGTGAYEQYF.

This chain links TRBV4-3 with TRBJ1-2; D is undetermined. CDR3 length equals 18 residues. Germline-derived CDR1 and CDR2 are LGHNA and YSLEER. Trimming took 4 bases from V and 2 from J, leaving 23 bases between them. The CDR3 loop is CASSLAAETTIANYGYTF. CDR3 in DNA: TGCGCCAGCAGCCTTGCAGCTGAGACGACCATCGCCAACTATGGCTACACCTTC.

The chain uses TRBV7-3 and TRBJ2-2; TRBD2 aligns across 12 bases. The J segment lost 8 bases and the V segment lost 5 bases, leaving 9 bases of the junction unmatched. The germline V gene has CDR1 SGHTA and CDR2 FQGTGA. The CDR3 totals 16 residues. The CDR3 spells CASSPRLAGASGELFF. In DNA, the CDR3 is TGTGCCAGCAGCCCGAGACTAGCGGGAGCTTCTGGGGAGCTGTTTTTT.

This clone was counted only a few times. V gene TRBV30 combines with J gene TRBJ1-5; D ambiguous. From germline, CDR1 is GTSNPN and CDR2 SVGIG (reference sequence). Trimming removed 4 bases from V and 5 bases from J, with 21 bases in between. The CDR3 is 16 amino acids. Written as DNA, the CDR3 is TGTGCCTGGACCCTAGGAGGTGGCCGCTTGGATCAGCCCCAGCATTTT. This gives the protein CAWTLGGGRLDQPQHF.

The genes are TRBV6-6 and TRBJ1-2; possible D gene TRBD1, 5 bases. The CDR3 has 15 residues. V gave up 0 bases and J gave up 8 bases, with 16 bases separating them. The V gene's germline CDR1 is MNHNY and CDR2 SVGAGI (reference sequence). The chain's CDR3 is CASSYSTGTSSGYTF. CDR3 sequence (DNA): TGTGCCAGCAGTTACTCAACCGGGACCTCCTCGGGCTACACCTTC.

The CDR3 coding sequence is TGTGCCAGCAGCTACTACAATGAGCAGTTCTTC. Translated: CASSYYNEQFF. V gene TRBV5-4 combines with J gene TRBJ2-1, with no clear D. The CDR3 length is 11 residues. Germline CDR1 reads SGHNT; CDR2 reads YYREEE (reference sequence). The V gene lost 3 bases and the J gene lost 3 bases, with 1 base spanning the gap.